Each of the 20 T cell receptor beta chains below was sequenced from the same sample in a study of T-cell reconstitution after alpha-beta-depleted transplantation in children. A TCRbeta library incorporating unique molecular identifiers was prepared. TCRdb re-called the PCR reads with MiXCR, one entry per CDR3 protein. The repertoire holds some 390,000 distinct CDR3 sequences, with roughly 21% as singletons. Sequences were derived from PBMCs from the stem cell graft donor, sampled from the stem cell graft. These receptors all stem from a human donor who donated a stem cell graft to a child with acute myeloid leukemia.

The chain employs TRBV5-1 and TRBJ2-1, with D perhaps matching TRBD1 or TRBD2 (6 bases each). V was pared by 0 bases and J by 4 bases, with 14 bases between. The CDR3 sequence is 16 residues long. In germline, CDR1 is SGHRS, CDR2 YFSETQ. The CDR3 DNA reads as TGCGCCAGCAGCTTGGGGGGGGCGGCGACTTACAATGAGCAGTTCTTC. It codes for CASSLGGAATYNEQFF. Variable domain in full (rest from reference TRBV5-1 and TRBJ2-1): KAGVTQTPRYLIKTRGQQVTLSCSPISGHRSVSWYQQTPGQGLQFLFEYFSETQRNKGNFPGRFSGRQFSNSRSEMNVSTLELGDSALYLCASSLGGAATYNEQFFGPGTRLTVL.

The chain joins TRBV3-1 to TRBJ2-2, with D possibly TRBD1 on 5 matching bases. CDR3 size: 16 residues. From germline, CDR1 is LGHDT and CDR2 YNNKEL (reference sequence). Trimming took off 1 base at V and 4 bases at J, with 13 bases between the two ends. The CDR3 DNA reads TGTGCCAGCAGCCAAGGTTCAGGGTGGGGCACCGGGGAGCTGTTTTTT. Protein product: CASSQGSGWGTGELFF.

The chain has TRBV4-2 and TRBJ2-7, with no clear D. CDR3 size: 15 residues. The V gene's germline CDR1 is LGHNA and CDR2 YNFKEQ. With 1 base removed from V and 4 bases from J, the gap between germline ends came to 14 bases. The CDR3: CASSQVWTSDYEQYF. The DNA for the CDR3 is TGTGCCAGCAGCCAAGTTTGGACGAGCGATTACGAGCAGTACTTC.

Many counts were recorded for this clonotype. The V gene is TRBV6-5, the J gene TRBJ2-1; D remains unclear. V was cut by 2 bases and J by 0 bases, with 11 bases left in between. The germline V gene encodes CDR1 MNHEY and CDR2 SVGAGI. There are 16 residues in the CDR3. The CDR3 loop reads CASSYDLTSSYNEQFF. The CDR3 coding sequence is TGTGCCAGCAGTTACGACCTAACCAGCTCCTACAATGAGCAGTTCTTC.

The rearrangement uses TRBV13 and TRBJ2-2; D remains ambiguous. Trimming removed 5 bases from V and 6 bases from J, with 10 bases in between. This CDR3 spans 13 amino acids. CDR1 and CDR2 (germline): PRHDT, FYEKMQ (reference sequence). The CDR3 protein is CASSIGSAGELFF. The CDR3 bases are TGTGCCAGCAGCATCGGATCAGCCGGGGAGCTGTTTTTT.

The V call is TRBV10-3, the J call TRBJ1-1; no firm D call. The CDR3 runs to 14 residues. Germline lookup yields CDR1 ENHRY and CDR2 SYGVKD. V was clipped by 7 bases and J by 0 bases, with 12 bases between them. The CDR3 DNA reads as TGTGCCATCAAAGCGAGTCCCTTGAACACTGAAGCTTTCTTT. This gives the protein CAIKASPLNTEAFF.

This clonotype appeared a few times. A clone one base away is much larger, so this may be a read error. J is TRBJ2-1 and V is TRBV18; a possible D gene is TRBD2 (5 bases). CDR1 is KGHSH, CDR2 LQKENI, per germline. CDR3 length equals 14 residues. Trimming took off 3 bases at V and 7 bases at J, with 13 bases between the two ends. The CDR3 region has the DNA TGTGCCAGCTCACCCTCGGTCGGGGTAAATGAGCAGTTCTTC. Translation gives CASSPSVGVNEQFF.

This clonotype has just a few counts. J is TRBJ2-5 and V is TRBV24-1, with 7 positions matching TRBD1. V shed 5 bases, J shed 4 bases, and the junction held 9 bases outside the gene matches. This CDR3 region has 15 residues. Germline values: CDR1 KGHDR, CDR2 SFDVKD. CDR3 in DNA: TGTGCCACCAGTGCAAGGGACAGAGCCGTAGAGACCCAGTACTTC. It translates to CATSARDRAVETQYF.

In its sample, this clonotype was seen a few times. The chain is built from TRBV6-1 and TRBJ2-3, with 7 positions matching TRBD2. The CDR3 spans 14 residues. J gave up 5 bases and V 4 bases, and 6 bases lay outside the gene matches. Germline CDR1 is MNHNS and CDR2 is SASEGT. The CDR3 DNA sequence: TGTGCCAGCAGTGCCCCGGGAGGAGTAGATACGCAGTATTTT. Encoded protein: CASSAPGGVDTQYF.

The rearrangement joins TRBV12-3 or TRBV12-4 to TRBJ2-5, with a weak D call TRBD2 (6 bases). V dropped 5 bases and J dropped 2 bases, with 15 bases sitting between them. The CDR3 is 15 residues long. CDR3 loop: CASSDLGAGQETQYF. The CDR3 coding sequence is TGTGCCAGCAGTGACCTCGGCGCGGGGCAAGAGACCCAGTACTTC.

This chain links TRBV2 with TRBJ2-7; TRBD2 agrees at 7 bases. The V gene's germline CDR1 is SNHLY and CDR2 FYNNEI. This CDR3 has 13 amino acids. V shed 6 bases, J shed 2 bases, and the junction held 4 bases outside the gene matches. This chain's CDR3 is CASSGGGTYEQYF. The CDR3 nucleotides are TGTGCCAGCAGCGGGGGAGGGACCTACGAGCAGTACTTC.

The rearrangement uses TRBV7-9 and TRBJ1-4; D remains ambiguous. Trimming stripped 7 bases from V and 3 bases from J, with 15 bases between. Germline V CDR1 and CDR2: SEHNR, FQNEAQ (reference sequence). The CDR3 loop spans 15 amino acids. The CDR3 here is CASTFAWGSNEKLFF. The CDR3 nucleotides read TGTGCCAGCACCTTCGCCTGGGGATCTAATGAAAAACTGTTTTTT.

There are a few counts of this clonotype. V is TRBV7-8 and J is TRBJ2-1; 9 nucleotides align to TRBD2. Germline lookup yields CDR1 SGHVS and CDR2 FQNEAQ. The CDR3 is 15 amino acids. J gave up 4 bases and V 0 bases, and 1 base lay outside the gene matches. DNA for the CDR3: TGTGCCAGCAGCTTAGCTAGCGGGGGATACAATGAGCAGTTCTTC. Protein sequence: CASSLASGGYNEQFF.

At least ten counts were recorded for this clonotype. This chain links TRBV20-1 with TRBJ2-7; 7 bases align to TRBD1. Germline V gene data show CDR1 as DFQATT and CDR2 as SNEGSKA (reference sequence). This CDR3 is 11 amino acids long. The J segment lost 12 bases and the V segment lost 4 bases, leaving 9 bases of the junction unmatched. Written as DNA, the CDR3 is TGCAGTGCTAAGGGCTTTACAGGGGCGTACTTC. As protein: CSAKGFTGAYF.

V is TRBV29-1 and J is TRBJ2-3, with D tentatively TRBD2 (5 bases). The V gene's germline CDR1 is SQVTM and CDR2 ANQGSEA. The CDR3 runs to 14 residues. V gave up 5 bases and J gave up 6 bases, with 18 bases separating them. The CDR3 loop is CSVRSGWGADTQYF. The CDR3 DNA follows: TGCAGCGTTAGATCGGGTTGGGGAGCGGATACGCAGTATTTT.

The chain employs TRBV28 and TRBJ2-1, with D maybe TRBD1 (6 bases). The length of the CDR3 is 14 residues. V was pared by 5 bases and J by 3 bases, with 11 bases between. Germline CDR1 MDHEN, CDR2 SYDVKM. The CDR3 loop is CASSPQGNYNEQFF. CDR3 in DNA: TGTGCCAGCAGTCCCCAGGGGAACTACAATGAGCAGTTCTTC. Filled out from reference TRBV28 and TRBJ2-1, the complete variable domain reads DVKVTQSSRYLVKRTGEKVFLECVQDMDHENMFWYRQDPGLGLRLIYFSYDVKMKEKGDIPEGYSVSREKKERFSLILESASTNQTSMYLCASSPQGNYNEQFFGPGTRLTVL.

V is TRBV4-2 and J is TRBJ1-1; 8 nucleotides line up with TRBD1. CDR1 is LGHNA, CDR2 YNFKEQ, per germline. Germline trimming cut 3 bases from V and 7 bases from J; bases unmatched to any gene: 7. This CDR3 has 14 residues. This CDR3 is CASSHFDRGGEAFF. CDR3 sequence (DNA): TGTGCCAGCAGCCACTTTGACAGGGGAGGTGAAGCTTTCTTT.

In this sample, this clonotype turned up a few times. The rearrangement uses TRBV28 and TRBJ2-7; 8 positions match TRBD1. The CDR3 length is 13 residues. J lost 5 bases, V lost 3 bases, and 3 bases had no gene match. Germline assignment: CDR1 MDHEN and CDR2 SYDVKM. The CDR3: CASSFLQGDEQYF. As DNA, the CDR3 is TGTGCCAGCAGTTTTTTACAGGGGGACGAGCAGTACTTC.

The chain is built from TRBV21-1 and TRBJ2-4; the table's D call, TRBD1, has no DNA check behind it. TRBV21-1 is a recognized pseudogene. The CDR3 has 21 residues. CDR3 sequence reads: CASSKGHRDRVKKVTKNIQYF. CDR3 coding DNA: TGTGCCAGCAGCAAAGGCCACCGGGACAGGGTGAAGAAGGTGACCAAAAACATTCAGTACTTC.

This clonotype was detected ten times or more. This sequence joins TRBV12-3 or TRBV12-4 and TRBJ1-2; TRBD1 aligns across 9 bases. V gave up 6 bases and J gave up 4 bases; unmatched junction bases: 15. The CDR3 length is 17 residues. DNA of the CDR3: TGTGCCAGCAGGGTCTTGAGGGACAGGGTAAACGGCTATGGCTACACCTTC. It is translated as CASRVLRDRVNGYGYTF.